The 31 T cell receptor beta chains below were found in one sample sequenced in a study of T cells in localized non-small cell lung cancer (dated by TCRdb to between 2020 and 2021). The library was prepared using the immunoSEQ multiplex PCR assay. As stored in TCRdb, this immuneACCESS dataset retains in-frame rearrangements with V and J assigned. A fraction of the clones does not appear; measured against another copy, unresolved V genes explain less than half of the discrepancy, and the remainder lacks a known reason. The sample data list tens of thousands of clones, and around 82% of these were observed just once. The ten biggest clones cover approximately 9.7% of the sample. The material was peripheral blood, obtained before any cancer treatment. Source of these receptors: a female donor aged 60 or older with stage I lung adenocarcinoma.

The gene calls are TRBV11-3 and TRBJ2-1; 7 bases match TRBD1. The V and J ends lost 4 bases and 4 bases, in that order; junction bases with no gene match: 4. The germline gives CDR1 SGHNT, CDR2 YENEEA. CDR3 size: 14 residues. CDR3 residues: CASSSPGQYNEQFF. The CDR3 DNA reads TGTGCCAGCAGCTCCCCGGGACAGTACAATGAGCAGTTCTTC. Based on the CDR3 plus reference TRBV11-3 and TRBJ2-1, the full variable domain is EAGVVQSPRYKIIEKKQPVAFWCNPISGHNTLYWYLQNLGQGPELLIRYENEEAVDDSQLPKDRFSAERLKGVDSTLKIQPAELGDSAVYLCASSSPGQYNEQFFGPGTRLTVL.

DNA of the CDR3: TGTGCCAGCAGCTTTGACAGGGGGGGGGAGACCCAGTACTTC. Translated, it gives CASSFDRGGETQYF. The rearrangement joins TRBV7-7 to TRBJ2-5; TRBD1 aligns across 9 bases. With V trimmed by 3 bases and J by 5 bases, 4 bases remained unmatched. Germline CDR1 and CDR2: SSHAT and FNYEAQ (reference sequence). The CDR3 loop spans 14 amino acids.

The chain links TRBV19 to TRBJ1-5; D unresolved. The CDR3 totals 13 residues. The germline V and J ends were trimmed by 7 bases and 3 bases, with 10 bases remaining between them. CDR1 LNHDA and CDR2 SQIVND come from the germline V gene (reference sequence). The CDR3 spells CASTLNPNQPQHF. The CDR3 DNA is TGTGCCAGTACTTTAAACCCCAATCAGCCCCAGCATTTT.

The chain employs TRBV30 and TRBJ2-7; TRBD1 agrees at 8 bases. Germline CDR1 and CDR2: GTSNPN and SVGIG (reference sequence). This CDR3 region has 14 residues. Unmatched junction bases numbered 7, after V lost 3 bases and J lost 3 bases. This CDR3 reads CAWSKTGASYEQYF. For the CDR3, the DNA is TGTGCCTGGAGCAAGACAGGGGCCAGCTACGAGCAGTACTTC.

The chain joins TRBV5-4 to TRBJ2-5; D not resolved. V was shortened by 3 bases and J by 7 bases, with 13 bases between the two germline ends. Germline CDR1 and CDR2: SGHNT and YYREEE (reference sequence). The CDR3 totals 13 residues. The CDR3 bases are TGTGCCAGCAGCTCGCCCGGAGTTTGGACCCAGTACTTC. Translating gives CASSSPGVWTQYF.

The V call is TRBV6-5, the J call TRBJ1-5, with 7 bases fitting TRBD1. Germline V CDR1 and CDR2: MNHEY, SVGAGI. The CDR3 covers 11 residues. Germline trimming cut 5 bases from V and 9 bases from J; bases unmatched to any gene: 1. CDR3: CASSRQGPQHF. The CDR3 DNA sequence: TGTGCCAGCAGTCGACAGGGGCCCCAGCATTTT.

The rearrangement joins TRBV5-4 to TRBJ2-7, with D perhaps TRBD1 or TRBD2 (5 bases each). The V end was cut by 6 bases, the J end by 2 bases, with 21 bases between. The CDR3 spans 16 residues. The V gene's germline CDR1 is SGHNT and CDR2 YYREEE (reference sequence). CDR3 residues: CASITSQGPPTYEQYF. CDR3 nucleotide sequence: TGTGCCAGCATCACCTCGCAGGGACCGCCCACCTACGAGCAGTACTTC.

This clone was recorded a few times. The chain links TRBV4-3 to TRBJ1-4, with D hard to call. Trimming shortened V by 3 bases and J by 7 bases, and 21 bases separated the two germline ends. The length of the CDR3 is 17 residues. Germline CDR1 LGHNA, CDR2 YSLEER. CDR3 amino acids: CASSQGGLDARGEKLFF. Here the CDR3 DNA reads TGCGCCAGCAGCCAGGGTGGGTTGGACGCTAGAGGTGAAAAACTGTTTTTT.

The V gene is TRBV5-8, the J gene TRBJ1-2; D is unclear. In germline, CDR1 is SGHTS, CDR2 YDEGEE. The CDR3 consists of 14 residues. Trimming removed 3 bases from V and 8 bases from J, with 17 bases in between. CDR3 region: CASSSKDSLGGYTF. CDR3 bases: TGTGCCAGCAGCTCGAAGGATTCCCTGGGAGGCTACACCTTC. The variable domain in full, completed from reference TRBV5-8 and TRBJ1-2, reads EAGVTQSPTHLIKTRGQQATLRCSPISGHTSVYWYQQALGLGLQFLLWYDEGEERNRGNFPPRFSGRQFPNYSSELNVNALELEDSALYLCASSSKDSLGGYTFGSGTRLTVV.

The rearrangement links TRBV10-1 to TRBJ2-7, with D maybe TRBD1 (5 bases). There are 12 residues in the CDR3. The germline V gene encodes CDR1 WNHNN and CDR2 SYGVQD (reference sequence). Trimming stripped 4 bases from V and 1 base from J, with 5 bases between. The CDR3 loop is CASSGQSYEQYF. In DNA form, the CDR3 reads TGCGCCAGCAGTGGACAGTCCTACGAGCAGTACTTC.

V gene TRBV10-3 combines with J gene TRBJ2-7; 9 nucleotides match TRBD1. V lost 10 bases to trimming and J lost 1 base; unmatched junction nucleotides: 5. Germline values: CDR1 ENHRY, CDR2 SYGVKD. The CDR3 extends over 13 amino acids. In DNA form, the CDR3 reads TGTGCCACAGGGACAGGGCCATCCTACGAGCAGTACTTC. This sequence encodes CATGTGPSYEQYF.

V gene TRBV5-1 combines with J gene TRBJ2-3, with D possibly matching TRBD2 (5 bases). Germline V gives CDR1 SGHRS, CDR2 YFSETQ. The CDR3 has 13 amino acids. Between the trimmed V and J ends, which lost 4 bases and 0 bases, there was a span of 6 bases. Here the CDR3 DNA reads TGCGCCAGCAGCGGCGGGAGCACAGATACGCAGTATTTT. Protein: CASSGGSTDTQYF.

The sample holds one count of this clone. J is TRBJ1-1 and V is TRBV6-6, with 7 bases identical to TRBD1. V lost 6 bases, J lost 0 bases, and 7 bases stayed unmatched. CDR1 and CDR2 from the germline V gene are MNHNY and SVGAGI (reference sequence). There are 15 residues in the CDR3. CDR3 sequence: CASSLGTVMNTEAFF. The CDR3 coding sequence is TGTGCCAGCAGCCTCGGGACAGTAATGAACACTGAAGCTTTCTTT.

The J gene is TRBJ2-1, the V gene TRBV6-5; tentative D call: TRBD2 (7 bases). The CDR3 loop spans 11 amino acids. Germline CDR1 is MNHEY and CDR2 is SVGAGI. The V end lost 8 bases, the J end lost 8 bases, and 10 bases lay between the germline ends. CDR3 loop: CASGGGHEQFF. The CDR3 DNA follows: TGTGCCAGCGGGGGGGGGCATGAGCAGTTCTTC.

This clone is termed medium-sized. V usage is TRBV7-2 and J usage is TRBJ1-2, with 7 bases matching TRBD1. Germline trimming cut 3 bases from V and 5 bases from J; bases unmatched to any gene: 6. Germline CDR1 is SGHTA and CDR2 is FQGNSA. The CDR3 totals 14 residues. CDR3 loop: CASSFTTGMYGYTF. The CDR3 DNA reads TGTGCCAGCAGCTTTACGACAGGGATGTATGGCTACACCTTC.

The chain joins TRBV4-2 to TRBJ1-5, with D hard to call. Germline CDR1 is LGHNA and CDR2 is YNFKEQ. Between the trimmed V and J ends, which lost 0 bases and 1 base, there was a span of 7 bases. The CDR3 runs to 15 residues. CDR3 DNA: TGTGCCAGCAGCCAAGATATGGGAAGCAATCAGCCCCAGCATTTT. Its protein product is CASSQDMGSNQPQHF.

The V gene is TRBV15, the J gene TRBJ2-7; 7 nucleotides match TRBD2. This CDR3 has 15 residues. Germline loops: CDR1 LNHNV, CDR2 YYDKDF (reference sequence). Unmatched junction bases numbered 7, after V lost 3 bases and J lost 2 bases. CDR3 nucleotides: TGTGCCACCAGCAGGGCCCAAGCGGGGACCTACGAGCAGTACTTC. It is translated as CATSRAQAGTYEQYF.

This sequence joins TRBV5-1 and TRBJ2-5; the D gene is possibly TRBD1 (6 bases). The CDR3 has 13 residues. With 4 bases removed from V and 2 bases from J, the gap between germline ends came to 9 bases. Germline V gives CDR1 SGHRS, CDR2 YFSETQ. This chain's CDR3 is CASSPDRQETQYF. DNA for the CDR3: TGCGCCAGCAGCCCGGACAGACAAGAGACCCAGTACTTC.

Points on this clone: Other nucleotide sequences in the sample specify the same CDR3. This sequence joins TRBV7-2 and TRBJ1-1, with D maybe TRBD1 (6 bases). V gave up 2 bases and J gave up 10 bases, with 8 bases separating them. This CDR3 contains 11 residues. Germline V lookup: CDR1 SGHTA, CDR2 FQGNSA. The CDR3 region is CASSLRGRAFF. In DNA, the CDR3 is TGTGCCAGCAGCTTACGGGGGCGAGCTTTCTTT.

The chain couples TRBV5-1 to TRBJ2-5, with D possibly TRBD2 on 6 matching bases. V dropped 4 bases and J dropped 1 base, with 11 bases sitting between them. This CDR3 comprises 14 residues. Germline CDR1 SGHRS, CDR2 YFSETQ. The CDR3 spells CASSAGPGQETQYF. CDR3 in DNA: TGCGCCAGCAGCGCGGGACCCGGCCAAGAGACCCAGTACTTC.

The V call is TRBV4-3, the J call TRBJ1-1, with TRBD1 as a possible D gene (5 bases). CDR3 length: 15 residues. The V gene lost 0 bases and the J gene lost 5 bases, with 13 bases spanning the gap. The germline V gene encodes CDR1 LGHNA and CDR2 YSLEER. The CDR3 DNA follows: TGCGCCAGCAGCCAAGAACCCGGGGCAGGTACTGAAGCTTTCTTT. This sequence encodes CASSQEPGAGTEAFF.

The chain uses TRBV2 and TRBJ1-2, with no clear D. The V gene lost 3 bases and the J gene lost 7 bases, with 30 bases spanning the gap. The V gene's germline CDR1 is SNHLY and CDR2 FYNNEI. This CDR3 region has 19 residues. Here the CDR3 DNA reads TGTGCCAGCAGTGAGATGCCCACTCCGATTTTACGGGGTGTAAGTGGCTACACCTTC. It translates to CASSEMPTPILRGVSGYTF.

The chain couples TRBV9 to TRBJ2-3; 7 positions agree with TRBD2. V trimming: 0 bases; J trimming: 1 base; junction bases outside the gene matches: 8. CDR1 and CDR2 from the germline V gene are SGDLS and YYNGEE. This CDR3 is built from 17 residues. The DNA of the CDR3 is TGTGCCAGCAGCGTAGCGGGCGGGGGAGTACGCACAGATACGCAGTATTTT. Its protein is CASSVAGGGVRTDTQYF.

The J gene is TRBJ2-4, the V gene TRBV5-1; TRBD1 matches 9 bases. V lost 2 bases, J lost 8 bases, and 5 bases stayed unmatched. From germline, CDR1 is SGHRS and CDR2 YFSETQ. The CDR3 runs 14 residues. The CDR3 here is CASSFGQGRDIQYF. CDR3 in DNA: TGCGCCAGCAGCTTTGGACAGGGGAGGGACATTCAGTACTTC.

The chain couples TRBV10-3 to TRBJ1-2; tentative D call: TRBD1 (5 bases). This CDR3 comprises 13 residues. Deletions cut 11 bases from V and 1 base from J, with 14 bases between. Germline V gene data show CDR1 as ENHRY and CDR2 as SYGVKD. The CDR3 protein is CASRVDSNYGYTF. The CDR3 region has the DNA TGTGCCTCCCGAGTCGACAGTAACTATGGCTACACCTTC.

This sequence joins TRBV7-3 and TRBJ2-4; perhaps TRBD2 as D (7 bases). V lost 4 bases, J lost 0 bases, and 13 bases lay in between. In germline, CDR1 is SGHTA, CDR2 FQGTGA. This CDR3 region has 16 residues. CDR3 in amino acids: CASSWGGGTAKNIQYF. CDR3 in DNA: TGTGCCAGCAGCTGGGGCGGGGGCACAGCCAAAAACATTCAGTACTTC.

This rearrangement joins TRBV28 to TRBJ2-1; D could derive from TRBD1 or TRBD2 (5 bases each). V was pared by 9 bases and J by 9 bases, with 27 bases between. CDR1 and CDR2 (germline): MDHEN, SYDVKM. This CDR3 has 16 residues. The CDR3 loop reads CASRPGPFLFTGEQFF. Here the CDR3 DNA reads TGTGCCAGTAGACCGGGACCCTTCCTTTTTACCGGTGAGCAGTTCTTC. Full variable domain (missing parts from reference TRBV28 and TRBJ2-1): DVKVTQSSRYLVKRTGEKVFLECVQDMDHENMFWYRQDPGLGLRLIYFSYDVKMKEKGDIPEGYSVSREKKERFSLILESASTNQTSMYLCASRPGPFLFTGEQFFGPGTRLTVL.

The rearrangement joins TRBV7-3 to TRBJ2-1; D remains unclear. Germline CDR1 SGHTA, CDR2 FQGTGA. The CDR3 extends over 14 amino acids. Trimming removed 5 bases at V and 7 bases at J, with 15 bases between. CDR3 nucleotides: TGTGCCAGCAGCCCCCCCTCCAGGCCGAATGAGCAGTTCTTC. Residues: CASSPPSRPNEQFF.

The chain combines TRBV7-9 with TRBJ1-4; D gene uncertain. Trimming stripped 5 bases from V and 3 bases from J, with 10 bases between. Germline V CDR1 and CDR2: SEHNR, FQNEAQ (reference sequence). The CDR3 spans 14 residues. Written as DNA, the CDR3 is TGTGCCAGCAGCGCCCCTCAGTCTAATGAAAAACTGTTTTTT. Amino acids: CASSAPQSNEKLFF.

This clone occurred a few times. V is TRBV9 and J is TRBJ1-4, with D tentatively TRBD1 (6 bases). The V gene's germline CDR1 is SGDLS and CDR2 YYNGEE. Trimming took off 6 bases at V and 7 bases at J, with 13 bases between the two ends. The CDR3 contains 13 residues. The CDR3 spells CASNQGSGEKLFF. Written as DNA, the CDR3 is TGTGCCAGCAACCAGGGGAGCGGTGAAAAACTGTTTTTT.

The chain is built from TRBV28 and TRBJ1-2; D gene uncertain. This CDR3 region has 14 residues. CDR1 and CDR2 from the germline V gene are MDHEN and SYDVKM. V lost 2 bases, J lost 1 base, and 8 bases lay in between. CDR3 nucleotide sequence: TGTGCCAGCAGTTTAGAGGGTTATAACTATGGCTACACCTTC. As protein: CASSLEGYNYGYTF.